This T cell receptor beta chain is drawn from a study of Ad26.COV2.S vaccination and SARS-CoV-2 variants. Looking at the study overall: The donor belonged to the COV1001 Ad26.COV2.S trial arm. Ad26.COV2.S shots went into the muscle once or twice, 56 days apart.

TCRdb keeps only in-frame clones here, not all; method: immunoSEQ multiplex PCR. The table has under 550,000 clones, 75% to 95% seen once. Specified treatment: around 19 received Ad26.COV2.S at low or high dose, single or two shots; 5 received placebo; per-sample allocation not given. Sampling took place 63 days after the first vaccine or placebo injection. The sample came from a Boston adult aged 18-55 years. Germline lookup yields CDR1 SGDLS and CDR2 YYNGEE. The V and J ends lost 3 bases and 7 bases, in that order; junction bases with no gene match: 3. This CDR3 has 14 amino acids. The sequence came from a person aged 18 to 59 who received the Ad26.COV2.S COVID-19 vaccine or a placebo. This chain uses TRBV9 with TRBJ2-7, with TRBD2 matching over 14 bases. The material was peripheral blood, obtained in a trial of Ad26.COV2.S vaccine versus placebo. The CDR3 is CASSETSGRAEQYF. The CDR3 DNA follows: TGTGCCAGCAGCGAGACTAGCGGGAGGGCAGAGCAGTACTTC. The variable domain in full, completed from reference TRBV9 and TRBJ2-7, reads DSGVTQTPKHLITATGQRVTLRCSPRSGDLSVYWYQQSLDQGLQFLIQYYNGEERAKGNILERFSAQQFPDLHSELNLSSLELGDSALYFCASSETSGRAEQYFGPGTRLTVT.